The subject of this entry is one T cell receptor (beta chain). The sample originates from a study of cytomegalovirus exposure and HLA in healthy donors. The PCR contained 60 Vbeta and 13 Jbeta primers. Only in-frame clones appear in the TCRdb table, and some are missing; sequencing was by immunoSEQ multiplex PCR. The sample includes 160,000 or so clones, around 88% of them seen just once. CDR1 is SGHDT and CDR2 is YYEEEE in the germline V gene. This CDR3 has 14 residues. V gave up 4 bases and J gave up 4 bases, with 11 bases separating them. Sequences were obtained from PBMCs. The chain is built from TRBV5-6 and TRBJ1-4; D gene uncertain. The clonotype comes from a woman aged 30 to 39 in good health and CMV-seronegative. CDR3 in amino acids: CASSVGVINEKLFF. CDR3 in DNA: TGTGCCAGCAGCGTGGGAGTGATTAATGAAAAACTGTTTTTT.